This T cell receptor (beta chain) originates from a study of blood T cell repertoires in COVID-19. The germline CDR1 and CDR2 sequences are SGHVS and FNYEAQ. This CDR3 spans 14 amino acids. V was pared by 5 bases and J by 1 base, with 11 bases between. The assay was immunoSEQ multiplex PCR, and TCRdb's table has in-frame clones only and misses some. The data show some 250,000 clones, roughly 80% seen once. The specimen sequenced was peripheral blood. The chain combines TRBV7-6 with TRBJ2-5; D perhaps matches TRBD1 (6 bases). The receptor was isolated from a woman in her late teens or twenties with acute or convalescent COVID-19. The CDR3 DNA reads TGTGCCAGCAGCCAAGGACAGACCCAAGAGACCCAGTACTTC. Its translation: CASSQGQTQETQYF.